The 14 T cell receptor beta chains presented below share a single source sample, sequenced in a study of sequential checkpoint blockade in melanoma. As for treatment: randomized to nivolumab then ipilimumab (arm A) or the reverse (arm B). The assay was immunoSEQ multiplex PCR, and TCRdb's table has in-frame clones only and misses some. The repertoire holds 31,000 or so clones, 86% seen once, with 22% in the top ten. Material: CD8+ T cells sorted from blood (inferred from file names), obtained from a patient given nivolumab and ipilimumab in sequence. Receptors originate from a human donor with melanoma.

This sequence joins TRBV27 and TRBJ2-5, with 8 positions matching TRBD1. Losses at the gene ends were 5 bases for V and 5 bases for J; bases not matched to a gene: 7. Germline CDR1 MNHEY, CDR2 SMNVEV (reference sequence). CDR3 length equals 14 residues. The CDR3, as DNA: TGTGCCAGCAGTACCCGACAGGGGATCGAGACCCAGTACTTC. Translating gives CASSTRQGIETQYF.

The V call is TRBV5-1, the J call TRBJ2-7, with TRBD2 identical over 11 bases. Germline V gene data show CDR1 as SGHRS and CDR2 as YFSETQ. Trimming took 3 bases from V and 6 from J; bases not matched to a gene: 11. This CDR3 has 16 amino acids. CDR3: CASSYFSGGAGAEQYF. The CDR3 nucleotides are TGCGCCAGCAGCTACTTTAGCGGGGGGGCCGGGGCCGAGCAGTACTTC.

V gene TRBV7-9 combines with J gene TRBJ2-7, with D possibly matching TRBD1 (7 bases). V lost 10 bases and J lost 7, with 17 bases in between. CDR1 and CDR2 from the germline V gene are SEHNR and FQNEAQ (reference sequence). The CDR3 runs 12 residues. The CDR3 spells CATNDRAGEQYF. In nucleotides, the CDR3 is TGTGCCACCAATGACAGGGCGGGAGAGCAGTACTTC. Full variable domain (missing parts from reference TRBV7-9 and TRBJ2-7): DTGVSQNPRHKITKRGQNVTFRCDPISEHNRLYWYRQTLGQGPEFLTYFQNEAQLEKSRLLSDRFSAERPKGSFSTLEIQRTEQGDSAMYLCATNDRAGEQYFGPGTRLTVT.

V and J are TRBV7-8 and TRBJ1-1; 9 nucleotides align to TRBD1. CDR1 is SGHVS, CDR2 FQNEAQ, per germline. The CDR3 length is 15 residues. The V gene end was trimmed by 1 base and the J gene end by 5 bases; junction bases not matched to a gene: 5. Written as DNA, the CDR3 is TGTGCCAGCAGCTTAGTACAGGGGGCGGATACTGAAGCTTTCTTT. Protein sequence: CASSLVQGADTEAFF.

The chain recombines TRBV27 with TRBJ2-7; 8 bases match TRBD1. This CDR3 spans 12 amino acids. Germline values: CDR1 MNHEY, CDR2 SMNVEV (reference sequence). V lost 6 bases, J lost 4 bases, and 2 bases stayed unmatched. The CDR3 nucleotides read TGTGCCAGCAGCGACAGGGGATACGAGCAGTACTTC. Translated, it gives CASSDRGYEQYF.

The chain combines TRBV4-3 with TRBJ2-1; 9 bases align to TRBD2. The CDR3 has 17 residues. Per germline, CDR1 LGHNA and CDR2 YSLEER. V was pared by 0 bases and J by 4 bases, with 7 bases of the junction left unmatched. The chain's CDR3 is CASSQDRGAGGYNEQFF. CDR3 coding DNA: TGCGCCAGCAGCCAAGATCGAGGAGCGGGAGGATACAATGAGCAGTTCTTC.

The chain is built from TRBV7-6 and TRBJ2-3; 10 bases agree with TRBD1. The trim removed 5 bases at V and 4 bases at J, leaving 6 bases unmatched. The germline gives CDR1 SGHVS, CDR2 FNYEAQ. This CDR3 has 15 residues. The CDR3 bases are TGTGCCAGCAGCCCCGGGACAGGGGCTGCAGATACGCAGTATTTT. Protein: CASSPGTGAADTQYF.

This chain connects TRBV14 to TRBJ2-7, with 9 bases identical to TRBD1. There are 14 residues in the CDR3. CDR1 and CDR2 (germline): SGHDN, FVKESK. V shed 4 bases and J 7 bases; nucleotides not matched to a gene: 8. CDR3 nucleotide sequence: TGTGCCAGCAGCCTGGGACAGGGTCCGAGGGAGCAGTACTTC. Residues: CASSLGQGPREQYF.

The V gene is TRBV4-2, the J gene TRBJ1-1; D gene uncertain. In germline, CDR1 is LGHNA, CDR2 YNFKEQ. Trimming cost V 0 bases and J 0 bases, with 11 bases left between them. The CDR3 loop spans 16 amino acids. CDR3 sequence: CASSQETGFMNTEAFF. The CDR3 DNA sequence: TGTGCCAGCAGCCAAGAGACTGGATTTATGAACACTGAAGCTTTCTTT.

The V call is TRBV2, the J call TRBJ2-7; 9 positions agree with TRBD1. This CDR3 is 14 amino acids long. The J segment lost 4 bases and the V segment lost 4 bases, leaving 5 bases of the junction unmatched. Germline CDR1 reads SNHLY; CDR2 reads FYNNEI. The CDR3 DNA is TGTGCCAGCAGTGGGGACAGGGTGGTGTACGAGCAGTACTTC. It specifies CASSGDRVVYEQYF. Complete variable domain (other parts from reference TRBV2 and TRBJ2-7): EPEVTQTPSHQVTQMGQEVILRCVPISNHLYFYWYRQILGQKVEFLVSFYNNEISEKSEIFDDQFSVERPDGSNFTLKIRSTKLEDSAMYFCASSGDRVVYEQYFGPGTRLTVT.

The chain recombines TRBV29-1 with TRBJ1-1; TRBD1 might be the D (6 bases). Trimming cost V 5 bases and J 5 bases, with 12 bases left between them. The length of the CDR3 is 12 residues. Germline V CDR1 and CDR2: SQVTM, ANQGSEA. The DNA of the CDR3 is TGCAGCGTTCATGGGGGCAGGACTGAAGCTTTCTTT. This codes for CSVHGGRTEAFF.

The chain recombines TRBV7-6 with TRBJ2-3; D gene unclear. Germline CDR1 reads SGHVS; CDR2 reads FNYEAQ. V lost 2 bases and J 5 bases, leaving 8 bases between the germline ends. CDR3 size: 13 residues. The CDR3 nucleotides read TGTGCCAGCAGCTTACGAGGTCGAGATACGCAGTATTTT. It yields the protein CASSLRGRDTQYF. The whole variable domain, filled in from reference TRBV7-6 and TRBJ2-3, reads GAGVSQSPRYKVTKRGQDVALRCDPISGHVSLYWYRQALGQGPEFLTYFNYEAQQDKSGLPNDRFSAERPEGSISTLTIQRTEQRDSAMYRCASSLRGRDTQYFGPGTRLTVL.

The chain joins TRBV29-1 to TRBJ2-1; 8 nucleotides match TRBD2. Losses at the gene ends were 4 bases for V and 4 bases for J; bases not matched to a gene: 15. This CDR3 has 17 amino acids. Germline V CDR1 and CDR2: SQVTM, ANQGSEA. The CDR3 is CSVVLPAGDQTYNEQFF. For the CDR3, the DNA is TGCAGCGTTGTATTGCCAGCGGGGGACCAAACATACAATGAGCAGTTCTTC.

The gene calls are TRBV11-2 and TRBJ2-1; no clear D. Germline CDR1 is SGHAT and CDR2 is FQNNGV. The V end was cut by 2 bases, the J end by 6 bases, with 5 bases between. This CDR3 spans 12 amino acids. The CDR3 reads CASSLIRNEQFF. The CDR3 region has the DNA TGTGCCAGCAGCTTAATCCGCAATGAGCAGTTCTTC.